Described below is a single T cell receptor beta chain sequence and its context. The target antigen is unknown. This sample is drawn from a study of PD-1 blockade in classical Hodgkin lymphoma. General observations from the study: Healthy donors were reported to have higher baseline TCR diversity than newly diagnosed patients. Although disease activity or prior therapy may be involved, causes of the repertoire differences remain undefined.

Time point described: newly diagnosed, previously untreated cHL patient sample. CD8+ T cells were isolated from thawed PBMCs by magnetic negative selection. Comparison came from newly diagnosed, untreated classical Hodgkin lymphoma PBMCs. Clones were sequenced by immunoSEQ multiplex PCR, and TCRdb holds only the in-frame ones, with some missing. The sample records more than 12,000 clones, over 80% being singletons. The V gene's germline CDR1 is LGHNT and CDR2 FRNRAP. V lost 5 bases and J lost 7, with 38 bases in between. CDR3 length: 21 residues. Sequencing was performed on CD8+ T cells from blood. J is TRBJ1-1 and V is TRBV12-5; weak D call: TRBD1 (5 bases). The source is a human donor with classical Hodgkin lymphoma. CDR3 loop: CASGLLVGGDFILPFPLEAFF. CDR3 DNA sequence: TGTGCTAGTGGTCTGCTGGTTGGGGGTGATTTTATTTTACCGTTTCCCCTTGAAGCTTTCTTT.